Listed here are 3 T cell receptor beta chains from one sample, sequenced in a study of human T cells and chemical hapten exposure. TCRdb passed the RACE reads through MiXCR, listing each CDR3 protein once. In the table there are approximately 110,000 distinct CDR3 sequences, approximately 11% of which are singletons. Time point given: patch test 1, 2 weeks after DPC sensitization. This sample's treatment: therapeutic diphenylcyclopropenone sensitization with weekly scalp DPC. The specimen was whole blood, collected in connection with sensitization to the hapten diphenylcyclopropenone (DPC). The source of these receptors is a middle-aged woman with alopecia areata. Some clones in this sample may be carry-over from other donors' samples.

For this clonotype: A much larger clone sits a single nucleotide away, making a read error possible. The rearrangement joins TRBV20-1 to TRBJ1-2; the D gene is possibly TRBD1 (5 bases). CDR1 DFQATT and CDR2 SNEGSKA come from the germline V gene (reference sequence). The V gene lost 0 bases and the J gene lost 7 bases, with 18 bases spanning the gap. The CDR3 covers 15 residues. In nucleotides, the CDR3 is TGCAGTGCTAGAGATTGGGAACAGGTCCCCTGTGGCTACACCTTC. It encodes CSARDWEQVPCGYTF.

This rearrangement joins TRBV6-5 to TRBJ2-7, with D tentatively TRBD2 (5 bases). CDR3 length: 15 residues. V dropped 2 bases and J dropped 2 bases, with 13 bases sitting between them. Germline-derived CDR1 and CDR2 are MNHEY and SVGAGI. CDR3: CASSYPRAAPYEQYF. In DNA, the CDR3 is TGTGCCAGCAGTTACCCGCGGGCCGCCCCCTACGAGCAGTACTTC.

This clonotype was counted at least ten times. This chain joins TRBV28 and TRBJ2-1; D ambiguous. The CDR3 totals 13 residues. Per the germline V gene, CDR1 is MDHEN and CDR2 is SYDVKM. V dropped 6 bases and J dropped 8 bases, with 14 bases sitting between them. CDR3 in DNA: TGTGCCAGCAGCCGACAAATATTCGATGAGCAGTTCTTC. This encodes CASSRQIFDEQFF.